This entry concerns a single TCR beta chain. Primers for the PCR totalled 60 Vbeta and 13 Jbeta. TCRdb's copy holds only in-frame clones and misses some; the assay was immunoSEQ multiplex PCR. The sample records roughly 140,000 clones, around three quarters being singletons. This sample was included in a study of cytomegalovirus exposure and HLA in healthy donors. This CDR3 comprises 15 residues. Deletions cut 7 bases from V and 7 bases from J, with 17 bases between. Per germline, CDR1 SNHLY and CDR2 FYNNEI. This TCR derives from a woman between 40 and 50 years old in good health and CMV-seropositive. The sequenced sample consisted of PBMCs. The chain has TRBV2 and TRBJ1-6; perhaps TRBD1 as D (5 bases). CDR3 sequence: CASKEGVGANSPLHF. The CDR3 DNA sequence: TGTGCCAGCAAGGAGGGCGTTGGGGCCAATTCACCCCTCCACTTT.